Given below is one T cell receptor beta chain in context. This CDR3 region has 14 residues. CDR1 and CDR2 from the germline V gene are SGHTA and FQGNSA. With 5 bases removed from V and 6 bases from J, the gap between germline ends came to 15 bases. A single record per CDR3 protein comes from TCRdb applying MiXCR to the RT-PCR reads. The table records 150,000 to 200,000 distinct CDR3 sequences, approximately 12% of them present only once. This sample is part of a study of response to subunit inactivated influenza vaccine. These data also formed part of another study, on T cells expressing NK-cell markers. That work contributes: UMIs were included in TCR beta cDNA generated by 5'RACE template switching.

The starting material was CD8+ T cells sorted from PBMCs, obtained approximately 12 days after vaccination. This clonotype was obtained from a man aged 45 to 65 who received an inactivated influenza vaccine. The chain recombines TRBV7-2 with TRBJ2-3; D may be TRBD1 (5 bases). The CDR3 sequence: CASSTDSPADTQYF. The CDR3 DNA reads TGTGCCAGCAGCACAGACAGTCCGGCTGATACGCAGTATTTT.